The clone carrying this TCR beta chain appeared once. Of the isolated RNA, all was reverse transcribed, and so the sequenced material was expressed TCRB transcripts. Average reads for naive, central memory and regulatory T cell samples were about 3.57 million. Produced via immunoSEQ multiplex PCR; TCRdb's table is partial and in-frame only. The table lists 60,000 or so clones, roughly three fifths of them singletons. These data come from a study of beta chain features in type 1 diabetes. At the level of the study: Sorted cells examined across all samples numbered about 110,000,000.

Germline CDR1 SEHNR, CDR2 FQNEAQ (reference sequence). This CDR3 has 13 amino acids. V was shortened by 2 bases and J by 6 bases, with 11 bases between the two germline ends. The receptor was isolated from a woman in her late teens or twenties in good health. Sequencing was performed on Tregs from blood. The chain recombines TRBV7-9 with TRBJ2-7, with D maybe TRBD1 (5 bases). In nucleotides, the CDR3 is TGTGCCAGCAGCTTAAGGGGCGTAGTCGAGCAGTACTTC. This codes for CASSLRGVVEQYF.